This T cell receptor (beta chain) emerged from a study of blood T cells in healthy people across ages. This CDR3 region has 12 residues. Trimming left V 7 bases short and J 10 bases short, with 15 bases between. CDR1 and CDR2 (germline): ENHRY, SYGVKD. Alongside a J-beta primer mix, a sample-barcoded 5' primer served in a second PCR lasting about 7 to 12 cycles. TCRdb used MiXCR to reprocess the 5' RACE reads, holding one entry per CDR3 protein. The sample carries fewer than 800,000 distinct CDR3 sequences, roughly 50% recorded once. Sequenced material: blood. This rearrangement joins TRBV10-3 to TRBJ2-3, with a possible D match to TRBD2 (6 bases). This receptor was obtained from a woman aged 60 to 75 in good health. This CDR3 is CAIMAGGDAQYF. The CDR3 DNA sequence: TGTGCCATCATGGCAGGAGGGGATGCGCAGTATTTT.